The clone carrying this T cell receptor beta chain came up a few times. Its antigen is currently unknown. There are 16 residues in the CDR3. Trimming removed 2 bases at V and 3 bases at J, with 17 bases between. CDR1 is SGHKS, CDR2 YYEKEE, per germline (reference sequence). This sample stems from a study of regulatory T cells in long-lasting Graves disease. Study conclusions and caveats: Segments TRBV28, TRBJ1-2 and TRBJ2-5 showed preferential usage in persistent disease.

The time point denotes: persistent/refractory GD, antithyroid drugs over 5 years with positive TRAb. After RNA was extracted from PBMCs, the TCR library was made from it. Building of the TCR beta libraries involved iRepertoire HTBI primers and Arm-PCR of CDR3 regions. A single record per CDR3 protein comes from TCRdb applying MiXCR to the multiplex PCR reads. The data show over 650,000 distinct CDR3 sequences, with around 30% seen just once and 35% to 55% held by the top ten. The TCR originated in a female donor with Graves disease. Material: peripheral blood mononuclear cells (PBMCs), obtained when the disease was refractory, from a patient treated with antithyroid drugs. V is TRBV5-5 and J is TRBJ1-2; D may be TRBD1 (5 bases). CDR3 sequence: CASSFQGAPADYGYTF. Here the CDR3 DNA reads TGTGCCAGCAGCTTCCAGGGCGCCCCGGCCGACTATGGCTACACCTTC.